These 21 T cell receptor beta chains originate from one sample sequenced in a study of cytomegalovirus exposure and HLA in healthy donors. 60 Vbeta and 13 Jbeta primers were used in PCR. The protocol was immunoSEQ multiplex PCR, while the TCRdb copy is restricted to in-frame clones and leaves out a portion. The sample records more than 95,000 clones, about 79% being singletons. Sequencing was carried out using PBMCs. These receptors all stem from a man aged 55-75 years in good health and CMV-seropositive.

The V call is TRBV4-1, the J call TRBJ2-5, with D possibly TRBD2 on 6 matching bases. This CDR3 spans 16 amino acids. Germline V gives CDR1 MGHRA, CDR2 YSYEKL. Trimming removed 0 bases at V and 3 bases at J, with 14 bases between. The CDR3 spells CASSQERKAGEETQYF. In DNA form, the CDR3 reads TGCGCCAGCAGCCAAGAACGAAAAGCGGGTGAAGAGACCCAGTACTTC.

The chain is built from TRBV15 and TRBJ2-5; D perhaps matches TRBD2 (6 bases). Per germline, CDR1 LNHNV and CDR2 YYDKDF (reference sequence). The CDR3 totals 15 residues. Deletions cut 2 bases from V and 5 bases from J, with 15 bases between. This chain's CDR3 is CATSRPRLGGETQYF. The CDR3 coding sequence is TGTGCCACCAGCAGACCCCGACTAGGAGGGGAGACCCAGTACTTC. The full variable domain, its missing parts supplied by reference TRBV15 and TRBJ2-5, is DAMVIQNPRYQVTQFGKPVTLSCSQTLNHNVMYWYQQKSSQAPKLLFHYYDKDFNNEADTPDNFQSRRPNTSFCFLDIRSPGLGDTAMYLCATSRPRLGGETQYFGPGTRLLVL.

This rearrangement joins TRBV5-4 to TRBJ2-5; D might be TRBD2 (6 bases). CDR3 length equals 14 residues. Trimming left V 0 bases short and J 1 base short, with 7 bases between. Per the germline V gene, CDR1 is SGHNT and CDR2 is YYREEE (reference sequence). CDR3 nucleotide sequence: TGTGCCAGCAGCTTGGCCGGGGGCCAAGAGACCCAGTACTTC. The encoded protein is CASSLAGGQETQYF.

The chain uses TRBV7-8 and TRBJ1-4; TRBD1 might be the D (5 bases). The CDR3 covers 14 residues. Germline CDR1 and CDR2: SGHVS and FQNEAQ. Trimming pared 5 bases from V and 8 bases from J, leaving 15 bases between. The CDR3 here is CASSPAPGYEKLFF. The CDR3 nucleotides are TGTGCCAGCAGCCCAGCGCCAGGGTACGAAAAACTGTTTTTT.

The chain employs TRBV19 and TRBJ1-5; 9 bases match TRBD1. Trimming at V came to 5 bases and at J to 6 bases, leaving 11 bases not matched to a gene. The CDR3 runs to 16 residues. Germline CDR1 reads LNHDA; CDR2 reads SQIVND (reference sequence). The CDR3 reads CASSGPPGQGRQPQHF. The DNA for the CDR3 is TGTGCCAGTAGTGGACCGCCGGGACAGGGCCGTCAGCCCCAGCATTTT.

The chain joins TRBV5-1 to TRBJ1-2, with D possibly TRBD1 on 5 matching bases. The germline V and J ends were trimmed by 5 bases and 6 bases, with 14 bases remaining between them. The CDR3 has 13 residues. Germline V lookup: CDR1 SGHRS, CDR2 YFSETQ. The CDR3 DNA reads TGCGCCAGCAGTGGAAAGGGGCGAAATGGCTACACCTTC. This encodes CASSGKGRNGYTF.

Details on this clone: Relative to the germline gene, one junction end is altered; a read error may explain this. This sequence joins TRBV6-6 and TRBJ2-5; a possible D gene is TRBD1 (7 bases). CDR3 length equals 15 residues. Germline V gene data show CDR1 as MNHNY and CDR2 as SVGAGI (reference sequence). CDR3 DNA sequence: TGTGCCAGCCGTTATGGGGGGCAGGGGGAGGAGACCCAGTACTTC. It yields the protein CASRYGGQGEETQYF.

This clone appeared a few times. In nucleotides, the CDR3 is TGTGCCAGCAGCTCACGGGACATTTATGAAAAACTGTTTTTT. Translated, it gives CASSSRDIYEKLFF. The rearrangement joins TRBV5-8 to TRBJ1-4, with a tentative D call TRBD1 (6 bases). V shed 3 bases and J shed 6 bases, with 12 bases lying between them. CDR3 size: 14 residues. The germline V gene encodes CDR1 SGHTS and CDR2 YDEGEE.

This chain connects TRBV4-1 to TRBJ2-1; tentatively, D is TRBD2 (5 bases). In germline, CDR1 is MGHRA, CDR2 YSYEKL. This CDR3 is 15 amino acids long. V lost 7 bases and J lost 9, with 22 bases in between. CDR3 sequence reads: CASTLLGSQYGEQFF. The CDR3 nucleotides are TGCGCCAGCACTCTCCTGGGGAGTCAATATGGTGAGCAGTTCTTC.

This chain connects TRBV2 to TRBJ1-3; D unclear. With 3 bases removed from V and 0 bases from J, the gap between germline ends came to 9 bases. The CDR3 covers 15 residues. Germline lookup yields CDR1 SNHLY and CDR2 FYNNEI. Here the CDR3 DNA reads TGTGCCAGCAGTGATGAAATTAGCTCTGGAAACACCATATATTTT. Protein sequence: CASSDEISSGNTIYF. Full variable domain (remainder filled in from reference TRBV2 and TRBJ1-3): EPEVTQTPSHQVTQMGQEVILRCVPISNHLYFYWYRQILGQKVEFLVSFYNNEISEKSEIFDDQFSVERPDGSNFTLKIRSTKLEDSAMYFCASSDEISSGNTIYFGEGSWLTVV.

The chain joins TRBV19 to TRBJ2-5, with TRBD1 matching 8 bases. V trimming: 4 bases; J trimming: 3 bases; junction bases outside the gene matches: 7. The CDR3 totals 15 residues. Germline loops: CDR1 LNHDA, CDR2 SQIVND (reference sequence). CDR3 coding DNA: TGTGCCAGTAGTACCCTGGGACAGGCAGAAGAGACCCAGTACTTC. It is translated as CASSTLGQAEETQYF.

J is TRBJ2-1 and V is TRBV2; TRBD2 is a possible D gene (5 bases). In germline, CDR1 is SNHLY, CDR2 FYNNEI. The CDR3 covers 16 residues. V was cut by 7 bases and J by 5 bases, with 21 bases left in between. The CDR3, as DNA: TGTGCCAGCACCGCATCCGGGCTATTCGGGGACAATGAGCAGTTCTTC. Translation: CASTASGLFGDNEQFF.

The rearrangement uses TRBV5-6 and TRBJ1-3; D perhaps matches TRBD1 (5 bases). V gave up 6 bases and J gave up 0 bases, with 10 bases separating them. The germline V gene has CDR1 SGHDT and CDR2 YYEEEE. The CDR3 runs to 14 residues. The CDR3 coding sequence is TGTGCCAGCAAATACAGGTCCTCTGGAAACACCATATATTTT. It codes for CASKYRSSGNTIYF.

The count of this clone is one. The CDR3 region has the DNA TGTGCCAGCAGCCAAGATGGGAGTGGGGAGTATTATGGCTACACCTTC. This sequence encodes CASSQDGSGEYYGYTF. The J gene is TRBJ1-2, the V gene TRBV4-2; D call uncertain. Trimming pared 0 bases from V and 5 bases from J, leaving 16 bases between. This CDR3 spans 16 amino acids. The V gene's germline CDR1 is LGHNA and CDR2 YNFKEQ.

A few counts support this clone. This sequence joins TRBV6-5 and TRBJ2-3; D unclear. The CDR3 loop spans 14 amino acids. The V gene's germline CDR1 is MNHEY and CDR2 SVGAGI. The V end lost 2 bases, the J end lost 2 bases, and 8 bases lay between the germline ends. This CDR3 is CASSYVGPTDTQYF. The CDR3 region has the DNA TGTGCCAGCAGTTACGTTGGCCCCACAGATACGCAGTATTTT.

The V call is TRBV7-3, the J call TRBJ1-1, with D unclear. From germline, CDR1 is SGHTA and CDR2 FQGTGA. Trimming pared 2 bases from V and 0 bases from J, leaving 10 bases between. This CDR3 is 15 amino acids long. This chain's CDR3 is CASSLSQILNTEAFF. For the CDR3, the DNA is TGTGCCAGCAGCTTATCCCAGATTCTGAACACTGAAGCTTTCTTT.

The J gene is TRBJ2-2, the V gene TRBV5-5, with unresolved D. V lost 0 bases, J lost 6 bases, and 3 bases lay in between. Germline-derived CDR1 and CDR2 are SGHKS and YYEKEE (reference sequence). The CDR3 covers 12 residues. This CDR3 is CASSLGAGELFF. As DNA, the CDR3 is TGTGCCAGCAGCTTGGGCGCCGGGGAGCTGTTTTTT.

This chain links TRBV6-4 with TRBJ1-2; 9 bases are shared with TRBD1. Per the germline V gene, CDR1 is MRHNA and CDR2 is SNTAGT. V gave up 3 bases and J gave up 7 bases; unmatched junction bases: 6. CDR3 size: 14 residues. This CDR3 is CASSEQGATSGYTF. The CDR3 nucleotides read TGTGCCAGCAGTGAACAGGGGGCCACCAGTGGCTACACCTTC.

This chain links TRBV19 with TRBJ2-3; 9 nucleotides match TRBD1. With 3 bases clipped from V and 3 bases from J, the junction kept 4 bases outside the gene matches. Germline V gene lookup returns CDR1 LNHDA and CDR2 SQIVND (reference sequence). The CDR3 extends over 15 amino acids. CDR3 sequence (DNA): TGTGCCAGTAGTATCGGGGACAGGGTAACAGATACGCAGTATTTT. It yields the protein CASSIGDRVTDTQYF.

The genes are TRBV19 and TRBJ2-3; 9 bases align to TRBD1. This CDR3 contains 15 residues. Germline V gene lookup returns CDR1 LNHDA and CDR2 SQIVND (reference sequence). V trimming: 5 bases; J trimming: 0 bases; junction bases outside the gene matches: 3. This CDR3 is CASSWDRASTDTQYF. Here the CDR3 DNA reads TGTGCCAGTAGTTGGGACAGGGCTAGCACAGATACGCAGTATTTT.

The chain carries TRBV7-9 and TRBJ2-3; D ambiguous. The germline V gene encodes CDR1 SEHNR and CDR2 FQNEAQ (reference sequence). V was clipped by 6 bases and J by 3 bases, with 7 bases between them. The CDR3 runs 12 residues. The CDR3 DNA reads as TGTGCCAGCAGTTACTTGACAGATACGCAGTATTTT. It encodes CASSYLTDTQYF.